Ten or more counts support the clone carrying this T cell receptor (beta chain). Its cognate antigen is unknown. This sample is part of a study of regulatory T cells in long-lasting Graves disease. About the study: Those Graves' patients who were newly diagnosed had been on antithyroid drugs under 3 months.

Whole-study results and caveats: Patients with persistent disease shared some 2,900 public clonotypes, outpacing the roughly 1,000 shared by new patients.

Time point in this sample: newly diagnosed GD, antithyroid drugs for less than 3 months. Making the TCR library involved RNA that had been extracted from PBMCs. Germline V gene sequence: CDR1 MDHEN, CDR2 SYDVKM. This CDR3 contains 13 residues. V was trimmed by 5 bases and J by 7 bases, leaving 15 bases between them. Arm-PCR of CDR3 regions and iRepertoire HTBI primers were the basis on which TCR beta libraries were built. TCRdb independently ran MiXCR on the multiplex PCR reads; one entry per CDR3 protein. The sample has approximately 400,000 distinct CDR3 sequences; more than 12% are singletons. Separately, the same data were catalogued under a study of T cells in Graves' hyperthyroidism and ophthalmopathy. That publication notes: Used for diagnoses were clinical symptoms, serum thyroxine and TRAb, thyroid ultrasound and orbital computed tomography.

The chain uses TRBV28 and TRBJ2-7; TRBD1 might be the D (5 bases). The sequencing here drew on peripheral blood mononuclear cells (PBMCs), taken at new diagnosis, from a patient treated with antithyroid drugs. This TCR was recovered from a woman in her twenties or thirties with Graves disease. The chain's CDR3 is CASSIDWGGEQYF. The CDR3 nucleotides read TGTGCCAGCAGTATTGACTGGGGCGGAGAGCAGTACTTC.